This entry concerns a single T cell receptor (beta chain). TCRdb re-analysed the RT-PCR reads in MiXCR, keeping a single row per CDR3 protein. This table holds just under 550,000 distinct CDR3 sequences, roughly 23% found once. Germline V gene sequence: CDR1 SGHRS, CDR2 YFSETQ. CDR3 length equals 17 residues. The V segment lost 0 bases and the J segment 3 bases; nucleotides outside the gene matches: 5. The data belong to a study of response to subunit inactivated influenza vaccine. A further study also used this sample, focusing on T cells expressing NK-cell markers. That study reports: Synthesis of TCR beta cDNA relied on 5'RACE template switching carrying UMIs.

The source of this sequence is a man aged 45-65 years who received an inactivated influenza vaccine. Sequences were derived from CD4+ T cells sorted from PBMCs, sampled roughly 12 days after vaccination. This chain connects TRBV5-1 to TRBJ2-1; 11 bases are a match to TRBD2. CDR3 residues: CASSLAGGTSGYNEQFF. The DNA of the CDR3 is TGCGCCAGCAGCTTGGCTGGAGGGACTAGCGGCTACAATGAGCAGTTCTTC.